Listed below are T cell receptor beta chains from one sample, sequenced in a study of blood T cell repertoires in COVID-19. Profiled with immunoSEQ multiplex PCR; TCRdb holds only in-frame clones, not every one. This sample has about 130,000 clones, with about 80% found just once. Sequenced sample: PBMCs or T cells enriched from blood (not recorded which). These receptors all come from a man aged 50-60 years who had recovered from COVID-19. Both conserved end residues are part of each CDR3. Fields, in order: CDR3 length, V gene, D gene, J gene, clone size, CDR3 protein, CDR3 DNA. The D gene is left open where the match is weak. The size of a clone is reported for some rows only, either as once, few or many, or as a class for expanded clones.

CDR3 length: 15; V gene: TRBV25-1; D gene: .; J gene: TRBJ2-7; clone size: .; CDR3 protein: CASGHGGHTPYEQYF; CDR3 DNA: TGTGCCAGCGGTCATGGGGGACACACTCCCTACGAGCAGTACTTC
CDR3 length: 16; V gene: TRBV7-6; D gene: TRBD1; J gene: TRBJ1-4; clone size: .; CDR3 protein: CASSKTGTGNREKLFF; CDR3 DNA: TGTGCCAGCAGCAAGACTGGGACAGGGAATCGAGAAAAACTGTTTTTT
CDR3 length: 17; V gene: TRBV28; D gene: .; J gene: TRBJ2-6; clone size: .; CDR3 protein: CASSITGIGAGANVLTF; CDR3 DNA: TGTGCCAGCAGTATCACAGGGATAGGGGCTGGGGCCAACGTCCTGACTTTC
CDR3 length: 15; V gene: TRBV3-1/TRBV3-2; D gene: TRBD1; J gene: TRBJ1-5; clone size: once; CDR3 protein: CASSKTGVGDQPQHF; CDR3 DNA: TGTGCCAGCAGCAAAACAGGGGTTGGCGATCAGCCCCAGCATTTT
CDR3 length: 15; V gene: TRBV18; D gene: .; J gene: TRBJ2-5; clone size: .; CDR3 protein: CASSPPAGDAETQYF; CDR3 DNA: TGTGCCAGCTCACCACCGGCAGGGGATGCAGAGACCCAGTACTTC
CDR3 length: 13; V gene: TRBV7-3; D gene: .; J gene: TRBJ1-1; clone size: .; CDR3 protein: CASSIQVNTEAFF; CDR3 DNA: TGTGCCAGCAGCATCCAGGTAAACACTGAAGCTTTCTTT
CDR3 length: 13; V gene: TRBV6-5; D gene: .; J gene: TRBJ1-1; clone size: .; CDR3 protein: CASSRVWDTEAFF; CDR3 DNA: TGTGCCAGCAGCAGGGTTTGGGACACTGAAGCTTTCTTT
CDR3 length: 14; V gene: TRBV29-1; D gene: TRBD2; J gene: TRBJ2-7; clone size: .; CDR3 protein: CSVSGTSGGYEQYF; CDR3 DNA: TGCAGCGTCTCAGGGACTAGCGGGGGCTACGAGCAGTACTTC
CDR3 length: 17; V gene: TRBV7-2; D gene: .; J gene: TRBJ2-6; clone size: .; CDR3 protein: CASSLDLRSSGANVLTF; CDR3 DNA: TGTGCCAGCAGCTTAGACCTCAGGTCCTCTGGGGCCAACGTCCTGACTTTC
CDR3 length: 15; V gene: TRBV4-1; D gene: .; J gene: TRBJ1-4; clone size: .; CDR3 protein: CASSQDGAYNEKLFF; CDR3 DNA: TGCGCCAGCAGCCAAGATGGAGCTTACAATGAAAAACTGTTTTTT
CDR3 length: 15; V gene: TRBV5-1; D gene: TRBD1; J gene: TRBJ1-4; clone size: .; CDR3 protein: CASSLGDRDNEKLFF; CDR3 DNA: TGCGCCAGCAGTCTTGGTGACAGGGACAACGAAAAACTGTTTTTT
CDR3 length: 15; V gene: TRBV6-6; D gene: .; J gene: TRBJ2-1; clone size: .; CDR3 protein: CASSPRGKTNNEQFF; CDR3 DNA: TGTGCCAGCAGTCCCCGAGGCAAAACGAACAATGAGCAGTTCTTC
CDR3 length: 9; V gene: TRBV20-1; D gene: .; J gene: TRBJ1-2; clone size: .; CDR3 protein: CSARENSLF; CDR3 DNA: TGCAGTGCTAGAGAAAACAGCCTGTTC
CDR3 length: 11; V gene: TRBV2; D gene: .; J gene: TRBJ1-2; clone size: .; CDR3 protein: CASSESRRYTF; CDR3 DNA: TGTGCCAGCAGTGAAAGCCGTCGCTACACCTTC
CDR3 length: 12; V gene: TRBV10-3; D gene: .; J gene: TRBJ2-7; clone size: .; CDR3 protein: CAIEDQAYEQYF; CDR3 DNA: TGTGCCATCGAAGACCAGGCCTACGAGCAGTACTTC
CDR3 length: 16; V gene: TRBV16; D gene: TRBD1; J gene: TRBJ1-5; clone size: .; CDR3 protein: CASSPDRGGANQPQHF; CDR3 DNA: TGTGCCAGCAGCCCCGACAGGGGTGGAGCGAATCAGCCCCAGCATTTT
CDR3 length: 15; V gene: TRBV7-9; D gene: TRBD1; J gene: TRBJ1-1; clone size: .; CDR3 protein: CASSFGTVASTEAFF; CDR3 DNA: TGTGCCAGCAGCTTCGGGACAGTGGCGTCCACTGAAGCTTTCTTT
CDR3 length: 14; V gene: TRBV7-2; D gene: .; J gene: TRBJ2-3; clone size: .; CDR3 protein: CASSLRERADTQYF; CDR3 DNA: TGTGCCAGCAGCTTACGCGAGAGGGCAGATACGCAGTATTTT
CDR3 length: 14; V gene: TRBV6-5; D gene: .; J gene: TRBJ1-4; clone size: once; CDR3 protein: CASRGVATNEKLFF; CDR3 DNA: TGTGCCAGCAGAGGGGTTGCAACTAATGAAAAACTGTTTTTT
CDR3 length: 16; V gene: TRBV6-2/TRBV6-3; D gene: .; J gene: TRBJ2-7; clone size: .; CDR3 protein: CASSSNRETTYYEQYF; CDR3 DNA: TGTGCCAGCAGTTCAAACAGAGAGACAACCTACTACGAGCAGTACTTC
CDR3 length: 16; V gene: TRBV6-4; D gene: TRBD2; J gene: TRBJ2-2; clone size: .; CDR3 protein: CASRPGTSGNTGELFF; CDR3 DNA: TGTGCCAGCCGTCCCGGGACTAGCGGGAACACCGGGGAGCTGTTTTTT
CDR3 length: 14; V gene: TRBV9; D gene: .; J gene: TRBJ2-3; clone size: .; CDR3 protein: CASRSPVSTDTQYF; CDR3 DNA: TGTGCCAGCAGGAGCCCGGTTTCCACAGATACGCAGTATTTT
CDR3 length: 14; V gene: TRBV28; D gene: .; J gene: TRBJ2-3; clone size: .; CDR3 protein: CASRGPGDTDTQYF; CDR3 DNA: TGTGCCAGCAGGGGGCCGGGGGACACAGATACGCAGTATTTT
CDR3 length: 15; V gene: TRBV6-1; D gene: TRBD2; J gene: TRBJ2-3; clone size: few; CDR3 protein: CASSEGGGDSDTQYF; CDR3 DNA: TGTGCCAGCAGTGAGGGCGGGGGGGATTCAGATACGCAGTATTTT
CDR3 length: 15; V gene: TRBV7-2; D gene: TRBD1; J gene: TRBJ1-2; clone size: .; CDR3 protein: CASSSGQGNFYGYTF; CDR3 DNA: TGTGCCAGCAGCTCGGGACAGGGGAACTTCTATGGCTACACCTTC
CDR3 length: 14; V gene: TRBV28; D gene: TRBD1; J gene: TRBJ2-3; clone size: .; CDR3 protein: CASSRDRVADTQYF; CDR3 DNA: TGTGCCAGCAGTCGGGACAGGGTGGCAGATACGCAGTATTTT
CDR3 length: 16; V gene: TRBV7-6; D gene: .; J gene: TRBJ1-4; clone size: .; CDR3 protein: CASSSTGTRPFEKLFF; CDR3 DNA: TGTGCCAGCAGTTCCACCGGGACACGGCCATTTGAAAAACTGTTTTTT
CDR3 length: 14; V gene: TRBV9; D gene: TRBD1; J gene: TRBJ1-6; clone size: .; CDR3 protein: CASSADRGDSPLHF; CDR3 DNA: TGTGCCAGCAGCGCGGACAGGGGGGATTCACCCCTCCACTTT
CDR3 length: 14; V gene: TRBV19; D gene: TRBD2; J gene: TRBJ2-1; clone size: .; CDR3 protein: CASKRGGAYNEQFF; CDR3 DNA: TGTGCCAGTAAGCGCGGGGGGGCTTACAATGAGCAGTTCTTC
CDR3 length: 15; V gene: TRBV4-3; D gene: .; J gene: TRBJ1-2; clone size: .; CDR3 protein: CASSQEWGGAEGYTF; CDR3 DNA: TGCGCCAGCAGCCAAGAATGGGGGGGGGCGGAAGGCTACACCTTC
CDR3 length: 17; V gene: TRBV4-1; D gene: TRBD1; J gene: TRBJ2-7; clone size: .; CDR3 protein: CASSPILGQGPTYEQYF; CDR3 DNA: TGCGCCAGCAGCCCCATCCTGGGACAGGGGCCTACCTACGAGCAGTACTTC
CDR3 length: 15; V gene: TRBV11-1; D gene: TRBD1; J gene: TRBJ2-2; clone size: .; CDR3 protein: CASSWGQGDTGELFF; CDR3 DNA: TGTGCCAGCAGCTGGGGACAGGGGGACACCGGGGAGCTGTTTTTT
CDR3 length: 14; V gene: TRBV12-1; D gene: .; J gene: TRBJ2-7; clone size: .; CDR3 protein: CASSSPGADYEQYF; CDR3 DNA: TGTGCCAGCAGCTCCCCAGGGGCGGACTACGAGCAGTACTTC
CDR3 length: 15; V gene: TRBV15; D gene: .; J gene: TRBJ2-3; clone size: .; CDR3 protein: CATREQGGGTDTQYF; CDR3 DNA: TGTGCCACCAGGGAGCAGGGGGGAGGCACAGATACGCAGTATTTT
CDR3 length: 16; V gene: TRBV3-1/TRBV3-2; D gene: .; J gene: TRBJ1-4; clone size: .; CDR3 protein: CASSANSGAANEKLFF; CDR3 DNA: TGTGCCAGCAGCGCGAACTCAGGGGCGGCTAATGAAAAACTGTTTTTT
CDR3 length: 13; V gene: TRBV12-3/TRBV12-4; D gene: .; J gene: TRBJ1-1; clone size: .; CDR3 protein: CASSLPLNTEAFF; CDR3 DNA: TGTGCCAGCAGCTTACCTTTGAACACTGAAGCTTTCTTT
CDR3 length: 14; V gene: TRBV5-5; D gene: TRBD1; J gene: TRBJ1-1; clone size: .; CDR3 protein: CASSWGQGGTEAFF; CDR3 DNA: TGTGCCAGCAGCTGGGGACAGGGAGGCACTGAAGCTTTCTTT
CDR3 length: 15; V gene: TRBV4-3; D gene: .; J gene: TRBJ1-4; clone size: once; CDR3 protein: CASSQDTGGNEKLFF; CDR3 DNA: TGCGCCAGCAGCCAAGATACCGGGGGTAATGAAAAACTGTTTTTT
CDR3 length: 13; V gene: TRBV2; D gene: .; J gene: TRBJ2-5; clone size: .; CDR3 protein: CASREDSQETQYF; CDR3 DNA: TGTGCCAGCAGAGAAGACAGCCAAGAGACCCAGTACTTC
CDR3 length: 17; V gene: TRBV28; D gene: TRBD1; J gene: TRBJ1-5; clone size: .; CDR3 protein: CASSSPGTGFGNQPQHF; CDR3 DNA: TGTGCCAGCAGTTCTCCCGGGACAGGGTTTGGCAATCAGCCCCAGCATTTT
CDR3 length: 14; V gene: TRBV7-8; D gene: .; J gene: TRBJ1-4; clone size: .; CDR3 protein: CASSSSRREEKLFF; CDR3 DNA: TGTGCCAGCAGCTCAAGTCGGAGGGAGGAAAAACTGTTTTTT
CDR3 length: 13; V gene: TRBV9; D gene: .; J gene: TRBJ2-2; clone size: many; CDR3 protein: CASSVGSPGELFF; CDR3 DNA: TGTGCCAGCAGCGTAGGCAGTCCCGGGGAGCTGTTTTTT
CDR3 length: 14; V gene: TRBV19; D gene: TRBD1; J gene: TRBJ1-1; clone size: few; CDR3 protein: CASSIYRGQTEAFF; CDR3 DNA: TGTGCCAGTAGTATTTACAGGGGGCAGACTGAAGCTTTCTTT
CDR3 length: 15; V gene: TRBV7-3; D gene: .; J gene: TRBJ2-3; clone size: .; CDR3 protein: CASSLNKRGTDTQYF; CDR3 DNA: TGTGCCAGCAGCTTAAATAAACGGGGCACAGATACGCAGTATTTT
CDR3 length: 13; V gene: TRBV7-2; D gene: .; J gene: TRBJ2-7; clone size: .; CDR3 protein: CASRGGQSYEQYF; CDR3 DNA: TGTGCCAGCAGGGGGGGGCAGTCCTACGAGCAGTACTTC
CDR3 length: 16; V gene: TRBV9; D gene: TRBD1; J gene: TRBJ1-3; clone size: .; CDR3 protein: CASSVTGDDSGNTIYF; CDR3 DNA: TGTGCCAGCAGCGTAACAGGGGACGACTCTGGAAACACCATATATTTT
CDR3 length: 12; V gene: TRBV19; D gene: .; J gene: TRBJ2-3; clone size: .; CDR3 protein: CASSRPTGTQYF; CDR3 DNA: TGTGCCAGTAGTCGGCCCACAGGTACGCAGTATTTT
CDR3 length: 11; V gene: TRBV7-9; D gene: .; J gene: TRBJ2-7; clone size: .; CDR3 protein: CASSERDRQYF; CDR3 DNA: TGTGCCAGCAGCGAACGGGATCGGCAGTACTTC
CDR3 length: 18; V gene: TRBV7-3; D gene: .; J gene: TRBJ1-5; clone size: .; CDR3 protein: CASSLVFYRGFGNQPQHF; CDR3 DNA: TGTGCCAGCAGCTTAGTGTTTTATCGGGGATTTGGGAATCAGCCCCAGCATTTT